This paragraph reports one T cell receptor beta chain. Its antigen is still unknown. The data were obtained in a study of T cell responses to AZD1222 COVID-19 vaccine. Broader study findings: Regions left unmutated in variants are reportedly the target of nearly half of spike-specific TCRs.

Libraries were prepared by immunoSEQ multiplex PCR; TCRdb keeps only in-frame clonotypes and omits some of them. The sample has 70,000 to 85,000 clones, roughly 85% seen once. The sample in question was peripheral blood, obtained on day 0 of AZD1222 vaccination. This receptor was taken from an adult in good health.

This CDR3 is CASSSGSENTEAFF. The DNA for the CDR3 is TGTGCCAGCAGCTCGGGGAGCGAGAACACTGAAGCTTTCTTT. The V and J genes are TRBV11-3 and TRBJ1-1; no firm D call. With 4 bases removed from V and 1 base from J, the gap between germline ends came to 10 bases. The CDR3 length is 14 residues. Germline CDR1 and CDR2: SGHNT and YENEEA.